This T cell receptor beta chain was sequenced for a study of T cell repertoires in cytomegalovirus infection. This clonotype was seen a few times. The antigen remains unidentified. The CDR3 is made up of 19 amino acids. CDR1 MNHEY and CDR2 SMNVEV come from the germline V gene (reference sequence). V dropped 5 bases and J dropped 3; count of bases not matched to a gene: 15. TCRdb reanalysed the reads using MiXCR and keeps one entry per CDR3 protein. This table holds nearly 700,000 distinct CDR3 sequences, around 30% found once. The receptor's source is a human donor in good health (CMV status not recorded). Some clones in this sample may be carry-over from other donors' samples. Sequenced here: cultured PBMCs, sampled from culture after CMV antigen stimulation. This rearrangement joins TRBV27 to TRBJ2-1; TRBD2 matches 11 bases. CDR3 DNA: TGTGCCAGCAGTCCTCCACCCGGGACTAGCGGAAGTTACTACAATGAGCAGTTCTTC. It encodes CASSPPPGTSGSYYNEQFF.